The clone carrying this TCR beta chain was recorded a few times. Its antigen is undetermined. The read halts 3 residues ahead of the CDR3 end, with the missing end drawn from the germline J gene. The source of the sample is a study of T cell clonality in common variable immunodeficiency. Study-level points and caveats: Reportedly, TCR beta sequences from common variable immunodeficiency showed fewer deletions and N-nucleotide insertions.

The data were produced by immunoSEQ multiplex PCR, yet TCRdb's version contains in-frame clones alone and is incomplete. The sample was found to contain some 50,000 clones, and every one recurs. Blood samples were heparinized, 5 to 8 ml per donor. Trimming took off 3 bases at V and 4 bases at J, with 15 bases between the two ends. CDR1 and CDR2 (germline): KGHSH, LQKENI. The CDR3 has 15 amino acids. The sequencing input was peripheral blood mononuclear cells. The chain employs TRBV18 and TRBJ1-1; D is ambiguous. This sequence originates from a person aged 18 to 75 in good health. CDR3 DNA, as far as it was read: TGTGCCAGCTCACCGGTCAAGAATCGGGGCACTGAA. The encoded protein is CASSPVKNRGTE. The CDR3 in full is CASSPVKNRGTEAFF.